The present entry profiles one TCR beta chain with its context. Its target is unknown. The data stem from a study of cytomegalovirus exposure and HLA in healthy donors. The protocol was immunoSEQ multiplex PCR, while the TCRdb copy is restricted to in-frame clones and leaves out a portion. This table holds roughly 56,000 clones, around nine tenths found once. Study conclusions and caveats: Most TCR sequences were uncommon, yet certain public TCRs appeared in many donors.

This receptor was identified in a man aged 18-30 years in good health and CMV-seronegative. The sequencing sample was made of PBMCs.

This CDR3 reads CASSLYQGNQPQHF. CDR3 coding DNA: TGTGCCAGCAGCTTGTACCAGGGCAATCAGCCCCAGCATTTT. This chain links TRBV5-5 with TRBJ1-5; no clear D gene. The V gene lost 1 base and the J gene lost 2 bases, with 7 bases spanning the gap. This CDR3 region has 14 residues. Looked up from germline, CDR1 is SGHKS and CDR2 is YYEKEE (reference sequence).